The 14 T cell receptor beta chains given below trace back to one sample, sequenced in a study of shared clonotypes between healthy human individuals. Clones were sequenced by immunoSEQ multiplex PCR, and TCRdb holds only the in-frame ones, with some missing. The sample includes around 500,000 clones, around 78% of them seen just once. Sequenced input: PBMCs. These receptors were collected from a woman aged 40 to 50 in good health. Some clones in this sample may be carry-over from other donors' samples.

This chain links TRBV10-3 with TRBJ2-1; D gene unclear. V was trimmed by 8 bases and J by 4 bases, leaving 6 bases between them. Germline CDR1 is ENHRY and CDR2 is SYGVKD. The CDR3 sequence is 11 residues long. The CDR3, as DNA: TGTGCCATCGGGGTTTACAATGAGCAGTTCTTC. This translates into CAIGVYNEQFF.

CDR3 sequence (DNA): TGTGCCAGCTCCTGGAGCTACGAGAACGAGCAGTACTTC. This encodes CASSWSYENEQYF. The chain employs TRBV18 and TRBJ2-7; D gene ambiguous. The germline V gene has CDR1 KGHSH and CDR2 LQKENI. The CDR3 length is 13 residues. V was trimmed by 6 bases and J by 5 bases, leaving 14 bases between them.

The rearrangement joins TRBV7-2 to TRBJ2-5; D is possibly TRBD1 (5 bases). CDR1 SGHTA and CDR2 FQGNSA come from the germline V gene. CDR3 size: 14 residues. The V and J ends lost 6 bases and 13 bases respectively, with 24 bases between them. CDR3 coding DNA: TGTGCCAGCAGTTTGGGCAGGGATGCGAGATCGGTGTACTTC. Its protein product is CASSLGRDARSVYF.

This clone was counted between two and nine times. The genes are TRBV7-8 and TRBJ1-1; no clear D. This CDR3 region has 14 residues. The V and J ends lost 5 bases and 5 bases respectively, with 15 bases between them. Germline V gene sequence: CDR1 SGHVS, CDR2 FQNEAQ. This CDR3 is CASSPRYAGTEAFF. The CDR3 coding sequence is TGTGCCAGCAGCCCAAGATACGCGGGGACTGAAGCTTTCTTT.

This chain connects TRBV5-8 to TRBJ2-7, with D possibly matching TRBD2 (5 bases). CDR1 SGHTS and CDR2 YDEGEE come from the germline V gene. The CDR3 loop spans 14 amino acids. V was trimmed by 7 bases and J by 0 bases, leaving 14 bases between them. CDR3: CASALAGSSYEQYF. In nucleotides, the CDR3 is TGTGCCAGCGCTTTGGCGGGCAGCTCCTACGAGCAGTACTTC.

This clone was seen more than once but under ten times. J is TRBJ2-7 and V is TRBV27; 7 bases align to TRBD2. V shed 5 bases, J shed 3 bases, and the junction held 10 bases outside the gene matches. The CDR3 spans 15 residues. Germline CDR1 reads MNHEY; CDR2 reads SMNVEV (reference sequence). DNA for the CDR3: TGTGCCAGCAGTCCGTCCGGGACTAAGAGCTACGAGCAGTACTTC. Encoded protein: CASSPSGTKSYEQYF.

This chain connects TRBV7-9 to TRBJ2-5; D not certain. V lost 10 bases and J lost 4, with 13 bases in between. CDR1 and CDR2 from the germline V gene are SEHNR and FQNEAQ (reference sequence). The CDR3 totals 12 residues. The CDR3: CATAMFRETQYF. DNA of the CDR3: TGTGCCACCGCAATGTTCCGAGAGACCCAGTACTTC.

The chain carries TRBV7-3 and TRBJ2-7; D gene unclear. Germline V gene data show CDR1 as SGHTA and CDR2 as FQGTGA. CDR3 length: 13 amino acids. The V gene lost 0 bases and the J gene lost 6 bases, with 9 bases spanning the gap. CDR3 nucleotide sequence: TGTGCCAGCAGCTTAACTAATACGGGCGAGCAGTACTTC. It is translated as CASSLTNTGEQYF.

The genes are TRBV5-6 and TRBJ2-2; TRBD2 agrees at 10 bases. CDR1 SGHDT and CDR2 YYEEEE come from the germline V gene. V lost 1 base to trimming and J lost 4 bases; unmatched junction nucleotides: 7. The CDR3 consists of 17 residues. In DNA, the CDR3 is TGTGCCAGCAGCTTGTCTAGCGGGAGAGGATTCACCGGGGAGCTGTTTTTT. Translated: CASSLSSGRGFTGELFF.

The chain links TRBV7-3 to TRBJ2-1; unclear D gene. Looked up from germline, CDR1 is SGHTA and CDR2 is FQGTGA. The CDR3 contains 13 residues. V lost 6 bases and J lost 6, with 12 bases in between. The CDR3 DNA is TGTGCCAGCAGACAGTACAGTTCCAATGAGCAGTTCTTC. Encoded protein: CASRQYSSNEQFF.

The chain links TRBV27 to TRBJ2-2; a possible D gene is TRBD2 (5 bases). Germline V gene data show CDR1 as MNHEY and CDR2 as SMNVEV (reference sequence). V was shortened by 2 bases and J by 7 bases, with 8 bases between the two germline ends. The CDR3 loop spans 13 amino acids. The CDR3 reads CASSLTGIGELFF. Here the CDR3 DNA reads TGTGCCAGCAGTTTAACGGGGATCGGGGAGCTGTTTTTT.

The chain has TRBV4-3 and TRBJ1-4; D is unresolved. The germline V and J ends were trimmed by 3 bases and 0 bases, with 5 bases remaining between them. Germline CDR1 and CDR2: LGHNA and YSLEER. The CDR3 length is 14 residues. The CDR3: CASSQGTTNEKLFF. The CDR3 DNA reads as TGCGCCAGCAGCCAGGGTACAACTAATGAAAAACTGTTTTTT.

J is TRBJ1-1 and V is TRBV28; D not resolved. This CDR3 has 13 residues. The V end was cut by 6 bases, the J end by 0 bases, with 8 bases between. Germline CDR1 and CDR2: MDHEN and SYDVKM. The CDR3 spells CASRWGMNTEAFF. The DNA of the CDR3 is TGTGCCAGCAGATGGGGTATGAACACTGAAGCTTTCTTT.

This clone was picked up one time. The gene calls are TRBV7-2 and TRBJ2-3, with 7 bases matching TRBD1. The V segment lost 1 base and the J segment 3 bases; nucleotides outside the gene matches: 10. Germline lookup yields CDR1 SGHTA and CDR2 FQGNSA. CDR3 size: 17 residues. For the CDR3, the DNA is TGTGCCAGCAGCTTAGGCGCGACAGGGACGGGGACAGATACGCAGTATTTT. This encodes CASSLGATGTGTDTQYF.